Below are 29 T cell receptor beta chains sequenced from a single sample in a study of human T cells and chemical hapten exposure. The library labeled individual cDNA molecules by adding unique molecular identifiers to them. TCRdb re-analysed the reads in MiXCR, keeping a single row per CDR3 protein. The table includes a few thousand distinct CDR3 sequences, 40% to 55% detected once. Treatment reported: therapeutic diphenylcyclopropenone sensitization with weekly scalp DPC. Here the sequenced sample was whole blood, taken before DPC sensitization or 2, 6, or about 24 weeks after (not recorded which). The receptor set was obtained from an adult with alopecia areata. Some clones in this sample may be carry-over from other donors' samples. This table probably holds off-target reads from a library built for another chain.

This clonotype occurred a few times. The J gene is TRBJ2-7, the V gene TRBV20-1; unclear D gene. The germline V gene encodes CDR1 DFQATT and CDR2 SNEGSKA (reference sequence). Trimming stripped 6 bases from V and 3 bases from J, with 18 bases between. The CDR3 runs to 14 residues. CDR3 nucleotides: TGCAGTGCAACCGACTCGCTGAACTTCTACGAGCAGTACTTC. This translates into CSATDSLNFYEQYF.

The sample holds a few counts of this clonotype. The DNA of the CDR3 is TGTGCCAGCAGTTCCGGGGCTAGCGGGAGTACCTACGAGCAGTACTTC. This encodes CASSSGASGSTYEQYF. This chain connects TRBV28 to TRBJ2-7, with 10 nucleotides matching TRBD2. The CDR3 has 16 amino acids. Germline CDR1 and CDR2: MDHEN and SYDVKM. The V and J ends lost 4 bases and 2 bases, in that order; junction bases with no gene match: 8.

V gene TRBV14 combines with J gene TRBJ2-1; D call uncertain. The CDR3 runs 14 residues. Trimming took off 2 bases at V and 8 bases at J, with 13 bases between the two ends. Germline values: CDR1 SGHDN, CDR2 FVKESK. CDR3 DNA: TGTGCCAGCAGCCAATCCCTCCTTCAGTATGAGCAGTTCTTC. It specifies CASSQSLLQYEQFF.

The V and J genes are TRBV6-6 and TRBJ1-1; D remains unclear. CDR1 is MNHNY, CDR2 SVGAGI, per germline (reference sequence). V was cut by 0 bases and J by 5 bases, with 16 bases left in between. The CDR3 spans 16 residues. CDR3 amino acids: CASSYSSETLGTEAFF. The CDR3 region has the DNA TGTGCCAGCAGTTACTCGAGTGAAACATTGGGGACTGAAGCTTTCTTT.

CDR3 in amino acids: CASSQADGSYEQYF. The CDR3 nucleotides read TGTGCCAGCAGCCAAGCCGATGGGAGCTACGAGCAGTACTTC. The gene calls are TRBV7-3 and TRBJ2-7; weak D call: TRBD2 (5 bases). V was clipped by 5 bases and J by 3 bases, with 14 bases between them. Germline V CDR1 and CDR2: SGHTA, FQGTGA. This CDR3 has 14 amino acids.

The chain carries TRBV11-2 and TRBJ2-1, with D tentatively TRBD2 (6 bases). The germline V gene has CDR1 SGHAT and CDR2 FQNNGV. This CDR3 comprises 14 residues. V lost 5 bases, J lost 5 bases, and 13 bases lay in between. This chain's CDR3 is CASSPATSNNEQFF. The CDR3 nucleotides are TGTGCCAGCAGCCCCGCGACTAGTAACAATGAGCAGTTCTTC.

This clonotype was counted between two and nine times. The chain is built from TRBV29-1 and TRBJ2-7; 7 nucleotides agree with TRBD1. The CDR3 consists of 14 residues. In germline, CDR1 is SQVTM, CDR2 ANQGSEA. J lost 5 bases, V lost 6 bases, and 13 bases had no gene match. CDR3: CSVLSDREINEQYF. In DNA, the CDR3 is TGCAGCGTATTATCTGACAGGGAGATAAACGAGCAGTACTTC.

The rearrangement uses TRBV4-2 and TRBJ2-4; D ambiguous. CDR3 length equals 15 residues. Germline values: CDR1 LGHNA, CDR2 YNFKEQ. V was shortened by 2 bases and J by 7 bases, with 15 bases between the two germline ends. The CDR3 coding sequence is TGTGCCAGCAGCCAATCCTTTCCGGCTGAGAACATTCAGTACTTC. Translated, it gives CASSQSFPAENIQYF.

DNA of the CDR3: TGTGCCAGCAGTCCCGGGACCCGGCGAGTAGACGAGCAGTACTTC. It translates to CASSPGTRRVDEQYF. The V call is TRBV27, the J call TRBJ2-7; perhaps D is TRBD1 or TRBD2 (5 bases each). The germline V and J ends were trimmed by 5 bases and 5 bases, with 19 bases remaining between them. The germline CDR1 and CDR2 sequences are MNHEY and SMNVEV (reference sequence). CDR3 length: 15 amino acids.

This clonotype was found a few times. This chain joins TRBV28 and TRBJ2-3; the match to TRBD2 covers 8 bases. The CDR3 has 15 residues. Per the germline V gene, CDR1 is MDHEN and CDR2 is SYDVKM. V lost 7 bases, J lost 1 base, and 7 bases stayed unmatched. For the CDR3, the DNA is TGTGCCAGCACCCTCCCAGCGGGGGGCACAGATACGCAGTATTTT. Translation: CASTLPAGGTDTQYF. The whole variable domain, remainder taken from reference TRBV28 and TRBJ2-3, is DVKVTQSSRYLVKRTGEKVFLECVQDMDHENMFWYRQDPGLGLRLIYFSYDVKMKEKGDIPEGYSVSREKKERFSLILESASTNQTSMYLCASTLPAGGTDTQYFGPGTRLTVL.

The V and J genes are TRBV3-1 and TRBJ2-7; D is undetermined. Germline values: CDR1 LGHDT, CDR2 YNNKEL (reference sequence). V lost 6 bases and J 2 bases, leaving 8 bases between the germline ends. The CDR3 is 12 amino acids. Here the CDR3 DNA reads TGTGCCAGCAGTCCTGGGACCTACGAGCAGTACTTC. It is translated as CASSPGTYEQYF.

This clonotype was counted only a few times. J is TRBJ2-4 and V is TRBV5-6; D is uncertain. CDR1 is SGHDT, CDR2 YYEEEE, per germline. The CDR3 has 13 residues. V was cut by 2 bases and J by 0 bases, with 3 bases left in between. CDR3 amino acids: CASSLVAKNIQYF. Here the CDR3 DNA reads TGTGCCAGCAGCTTAGTAGCCAAAAACATTCAGTACTTC.

The V and J genes are TRBV20-1 and TRBJ2-7, with a weak D call TRBD1 (6 bases). The CDR3 totals 13 residues. The V gene's germline CDR1 is DFQATT and CDR2 SNEGSKA (reference sequence). Between the trimmed V and J ends, which lost 4 bases and 0 bases, there was a span of 10 bases. This chain's CDR3 is CSAMDSYSYEQYF. The CDR3 DNA sequence: TGCAGTGCTATGGACAGTTACTCCTACGAGCAGTACTTC.

The chain couples TRBV2 to TRBJ2-2; tentatively, D is TRBD1 or TRBD2 (5 bases each). Trimming stripped 3 bases from V and 5 bases from J, with 13 bases between. Germline V gene lookup returns CDR1 SNHLY and CDR2 FYNNEI. This CDR3 spans 15 amino acids. The CDR3 loop reads CASSDRGTFTGELFF. The DNA of the CDR3 is TGTGCCAGCAGTGATAGAGGGACGTTTACCGGGGAGCTGTTTTTT. The variable domain in full, completed from reference TRBV2 and TRBJ2-2, reads EPEVTQTPSHQVTQMGQEVILRCVPISNHLYFYWYRQILGQKVEFLVSFYNNEISEKSEIFDDQFSVERPDGSNFTLKIRSTKLEDSAMYFCASSDRGTFTGELFFGEGSRLTVL.

This chain joins TRBV7-6 and TRBJ2-1, with D possibly being TRBD1 (5 bases). The CDR3 runs 15 residues. Per germline, CDR1 SGHVS and CDR2 FNYEAQ. V gave up 2 bases and J gave up 8 bases, with 16 bases separating them. The CDR3 is CASSLRIQALDEQFF. CDR3 bases: TGTGCCAGCAGCTTAAGAATACAGGCTCTAGATGAGCAGTTCTTC. Together with reference TRBV7-6 and TRBJ2-1, the CDR3 gives the full variable domain: GAGVSQSPRYKVTKRGQDVALRCDPISGHVSLYWYRQALGQGPEFLTYFNYEAQQDKSGLPNDRFSAERPEGSISTLTIQRTEQRDSAMYRCASSLRIQALDEQFFGPGTRLTVL.

The chain is built from TRBV7-2 and TRBJ2-3; 9 nucleotides agree with TRBD2. Germline V gene data show CDR1 as SGHTA and CDR2 as FQGNSA. The CDR3 runs to 15 residues. The V and J ends lost 2 bases and 3 bases, in that order; junction bases with no gene match: 3. CDR3 sequence (DNA): TGTGCCAGCAGCTTACTCGGACTAGCGACAGATACGCAGTATTTT. This sequence encodes CASSLLGLATDTQYF.

This clonotype was picked up one time. The V and J genes are TRBV2 and TRBJ2-1; 7 nucleotides match TRBD2. Germline CDR1 SNHLY, CDR2 FYNNEI. This CDR3 has 14 residues. V was pared by 6 bases and J by 6 bases, with 8 bases of the junction left unmatched. CDR3 residues: CASSLGLGSNEQFF. CDR3 DNA sequence: TGTGCCAGCAGCCTTGGACTAGGGTCCAATGAGCAGTTCTTC.

This chain joins TRBV28 and TRBJ2-7; 7 bases fit TRBD1. The V gene's germline CDR1 is MDHEN and CDR2 SYDVKM. CDR3 length: 14 residues. The V gene end was trimmed by 5 bases and the J gene end by 4 bases; junction bases not matched to a gene: 8. CDR3 sequence (DNA): TGTGCCAGCAGTCCAGGGACAGAAATATACGAGCAGTACTTC. Its translation: CASSPGTEIYEQYF.

The chain uses TRBV11-2 and TRBJ2-6; D is unresolved. V lost 5 bases and J 4 bases, leaving 12 bases between the germline ends. There are 15 residues in the CDR3. Germline lookup yields CDR1 SGHAT and CDR2 FQNNGV. The CDR3 is CASSARSVGANVLTF. The CDR3 DNA reads as TGTGCCAGCAGCGCCCGATCAGTAGGGGCCAACGTCCTGACTTTC.

This chain connects TRBV5-1 to TRBJ2-3; D is uncertain. The CDR3 extends over 14 amino acids. V lost 2 bases and J lost 4, with 11 bases in between. The germline V gene has CDR1 SGHRS and CDR2 YFSETQ. The CDR3 protein is CASSFGPPPDTQYF. In DNA, the CDR3 is TGCGCCAGCAGCTTCGGACCTCCCCCAGATACGCAGTATTTT.

This clonotype has a handful of counts. The genes are TRBV28 and TRBJ2-5; D gene uncertain. Germline assignment: CDR1 MDHEN and CDR2 SYDVKM. V was cut by 8 bases and J by 2 bases, with 12 bases left in between. CDR3 length: 13 residues. This CDR3 reads CASAPIGQETQYF. DNA of the CDR3: TGTGCCAGCGCCCCCATAGGGCAAGAGACCCAGTACTTC. Variable domain in full (rest from reference TRBV28 and TRBJ2-5): DVKVTQSSRYLVKRTGEKVFLECVQDMDHENMFWYRQDPGLGLRLIYFSYDVKMKEKGDIPEGYSVSREKKERFSLILESASTNQTSMYLCASAPIGQETQYFGPGTRLLVL.

This clonotype was observed a handful of times. The chain combines TRBV29-1 with TRBJ2-3; D ambiguous. The germline V gene has CDR1 SQVTM and CDR2 ANQGSEA. The length of the CDR3 is 10 residues. The CDR3 here is CNPATDTQYF. As DNA, the CDR3 is TGCAACCCCGCGACAGATACGCAGTATTTT.

This chain joins TRBV2 and TRBJ2-1; D is unresolved. V dropped 6 bases and J dropped 6 bases, with 12 bases sitting between them. Germline V gene data show CDR1 as SNHLY and CDR2 as FYNNEI. The CDR3 has 13 amino acids. The CDR3 spells CASRIYPGNEQFF. Here the CDR3 DNA reads TGTGCCAGCAGGATCTATCCCGGCAATGAGCAGTTCTTC.

V usage is TRBV20-1 and J usage is TRBJ2-6; 7 bases fit TRBD2. The CDR3 totals 16 residues. Germline CDR1 and CDR2: DFQATT and SNEGSKA (reference sequence). With 4 bases clipped from V and 2 bases from J, the junction kept 8 bases outside the gene matches. Here the CDR3 reads CSATSAGRAGANVLTF. The CDR3 region has the DNA TGCAGTGCTACTTCAGCGGGAAGGGCTGGGGCCAACGTCCTGACTTTC.

A few counts support this clonotype. The chain employs TRBV7-6 and TRBJ2-1, with 12 bases aligning to TRBD2. CDR3 size: 17 residues. V trimming: 3 bases; J trimming: 5 bases; junction bases outside the gene matches: 8. Germline CDR1 SGHVS, CDR2 FNYEAQ. CDR3 nucleotide sequence: TGTGCCAGCAGCTTTCTAGCGGGAGGGCTGTCCAACAATGAGCAGTTCTTC. Translated, it gives CASSFLAGGLSNNEQFF.

The count of this clonotype is one. The V call is TRBV11-2, the J call TRBJ2-1, with D perhaps TRBD1 or TRBD2 (6 bases each). The CDR3 spans 15 residues. Germline loops: CDR1 SGHAT, CDR2 FQNNGV. V shed 4 bases and J shed 3 bases, with 13 bases lying between them. CDR3 loop: CASSSPGEVYNEQFF. The CDR3 DNA reads TGTGCCAGCAGCTCACCAGGGGAGGTCTACAATGAGCAGTTCTTC.

This sequence joins TRBV28 and TRBJ2-7, with 8 bases aligning to TRBD1. The CDR3 has 19 residues. Unmatched junction bases numbered 21, after V lost 4 bases and J lost 4 bases. The germline V gene encodes CDR1 MDHEN and CDR2 SYDVKM. The CDR3: CASSYLLSLDRASSYEQYF. The CDR3, as DNA: TGTGCCAGCAGTTACCTACTGAGCCTGGACAGGGCATCCTCGTACGAGCAGTACTTC.

The chain carries TRBV20-1 and TRBJ2-3; 11 positions match TRBD2. The CDR3 is made up of 15 amino acids. Germline assignment: CDR1 DFQATT and CDR2 SNEGSKA (reference sequence). V was pared by 0 bases and J by 4 bases, with 3 bases of the junction left unmatched. CDR3 nucleotide sequence: TGCAGTGCTAGAGATTTAGCGGGAGGGGCAGATACGCAGTATTTT. Translated: CSARDLAGGADTQYF.

This clonotype has a handful of counts. This chain uses TRBV27 with TRBJ2-7; 8 positions agree with TRBD1. The CDR3 runs 14 residues. The germline CDR1 and CDR2 sequences are MNHEY and SMNVEV (reference sequence). V lost 3 bases and J lost 4; bases outside the gene matches: 5. CDR3 residues: CASSFTGGRYEQYF. Written as DNA, the CDR3 is TGTGCCAGCAGTTTTACAGGGGGTAGGTACGAGCAGTACTTC.